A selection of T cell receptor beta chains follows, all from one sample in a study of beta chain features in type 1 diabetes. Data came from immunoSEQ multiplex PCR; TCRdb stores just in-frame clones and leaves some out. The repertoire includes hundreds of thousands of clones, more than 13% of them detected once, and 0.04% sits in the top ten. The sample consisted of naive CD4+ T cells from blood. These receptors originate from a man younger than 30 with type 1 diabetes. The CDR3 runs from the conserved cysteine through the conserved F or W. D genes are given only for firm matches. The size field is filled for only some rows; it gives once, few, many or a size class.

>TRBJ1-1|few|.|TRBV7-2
CASSSQTDNTEAFF
TGTGCCAGCAGTTCTCAGACAGATAACACTGAAGCTTTCTTT
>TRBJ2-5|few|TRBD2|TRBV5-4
CASSATSGRHETQYF
TGTGCCAGCAGCGCCACTAGCGGGAGGCATGAGACCCAGTACTTC
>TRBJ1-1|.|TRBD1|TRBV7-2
CASSLDRGGTEAFF
TGTGCCAGCAGCTTAGACAGGGGAGGCACTGAAGCTTTCTTT
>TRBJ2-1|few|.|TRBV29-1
CSVGVVRTDEQFF
TGCAGCGTTGGAGTGGTCAGGACCGATGAGCAGTTCTTC
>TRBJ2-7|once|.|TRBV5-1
CASRFASSYEQYF
TGCGCTAGCAGATTCGCCAGCTCCTACGAGCAGTACTTC
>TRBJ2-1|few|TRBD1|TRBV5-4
CASSPGTGTYNEQFF
TGTGCCAGCAGTCCCGGGACAGGGACCTACAATGAGCAGTTCTTC
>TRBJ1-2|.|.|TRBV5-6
CASSLSGGYTF
TGTGCCAGCAGCCTCTCGGGGGGCTACACCTTC
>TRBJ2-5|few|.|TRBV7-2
CASSRQETQYF
TGTGCCAGCAGTCGCCAAGAGACCCAGTACTTC
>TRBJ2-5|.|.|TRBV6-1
CASSERFFETQYF
TGTGCCAGCAGTGAAAGGTTCTTTGAGACCCAGTACTTC
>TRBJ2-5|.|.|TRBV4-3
CASSQSGGKTQYF
TGCGCCAGCAGCCAATCCGGGGGAAAGACCCAGTACTTC
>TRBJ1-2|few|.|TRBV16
CASSQSSYTF
TGTGCCAGCAGCCAATCTAGCTACACCTTC
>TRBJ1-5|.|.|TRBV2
CASSEAGGSQHF
TGTGCCAGCAGTGAAGCGGGGGGATCCCAGCATTTT
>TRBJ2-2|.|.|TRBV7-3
CASSRTATGELFF
TGTGCCAGCAGTCGTACAGCGACCGGGGAGCTGTTTTTT
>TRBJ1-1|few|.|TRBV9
CASSVVDKNTEAFF
TGTGCCAGCAGCGTAGTAGACAAGAACACTGAAGCTTTCTTT
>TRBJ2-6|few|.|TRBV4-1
CASSQDPYRGVSGANVLTF
TGCGCCAGCAGCCAAGATCCCTACCGAGGGGTATCTGGGGCCAACGTCCTGACTTTC
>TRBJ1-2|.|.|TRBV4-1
CASSQREGYGYTF
TGCGCCAGCAGCCAAAGGGAGGGCTATGGCTACACCTTC
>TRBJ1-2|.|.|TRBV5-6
CAGKLLTRPF
TGTGCCGGTAAACTCTTAACCAGGCCCTTC
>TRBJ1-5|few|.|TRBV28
CASSFDRGAIQPQHF
TGTGCCAGCAGTTTTGACCGGGGGGCGATTCAGCCCCAGCATTTT
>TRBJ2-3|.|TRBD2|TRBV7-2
CASSLVKREGGTDTQYF
TGTGCCAGCAGCTTAGTCAAGCGGGAGGGAGGCACAGATACGCAGTATTTT
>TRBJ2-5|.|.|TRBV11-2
CASSLDRGRETQYF
TGTGCCAGCAGCTTAGATAGGGGTAGGGAGACCCAGTACTTC
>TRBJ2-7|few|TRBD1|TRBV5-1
CASSYGQEGSEQYF
TGCGCCAGCAGCTATGGACAGGAAGGAAGCGAGCAGTACTTC
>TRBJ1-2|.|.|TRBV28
CASRGSNDYGYTF
TGTGCCAGCAGGGGGTCGAACGACTATGGCTACACCTTC
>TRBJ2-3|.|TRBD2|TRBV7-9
CASSLGLAGSTDTQYF
TGTGCCAGCAGCTTAGGGCTAGCGGGGAGCACAGATACGCAGTATTTT
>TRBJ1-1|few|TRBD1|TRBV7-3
CASSLGQGRDTEAFF
TGTGCCAGCAGCTTGGGACAGGGCCGAGACACTGAAGCTTTCTTT
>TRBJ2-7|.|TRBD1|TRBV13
CASSRLGQGPYEQYF
TGTGCCAGCAGCCGCCTCGGACAGGGACCCTACGAGCAGTACTTC
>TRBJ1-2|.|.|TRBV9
CASSVTSGTYGYTF
TGTGCCAGCAGCGTGACATCTGGGACCTATGGCTACACCTTC
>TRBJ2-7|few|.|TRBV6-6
CASSYEWGLDHEQYF
TGTGCCAGCAGTTACGAATGGGGGCTGGACCACGAGCAGTACTTC
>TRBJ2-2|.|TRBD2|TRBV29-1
CSVEDGGLAGAGELFF
TGCAGCGTTGAAGATGGTGGACTAGCGGGGGCCGGGGAGCTGTTTTTT
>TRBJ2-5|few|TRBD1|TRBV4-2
CASSHAQGQGGETQYF
TGTGCCAGCAGCCATGCACAGGGACAGGGAGGGGAGACCCAGTACTTC
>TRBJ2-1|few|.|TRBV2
CASSEQGGYNEQFF
TGTGCCAGCAGTGAACAGGGGGGCTACAATGAGCAGTTCTTC
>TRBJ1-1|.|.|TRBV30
CAWISGAPRTEAFF
TGTGCCTGGATATCGGGGGCGCCTCGGACTGAAGCTTTCTTT
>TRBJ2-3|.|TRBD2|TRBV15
CATSTTGTSGGLYTDTQYF
TGTGCCACCAGCACTACCGGGACTAGCGGGGGCTTATACACAGATACGCAGTATTTT
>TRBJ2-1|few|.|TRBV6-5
CASSYDHEQFF
TGTGCCAGCAGTTATGACCATGAGCAGTTCTTC
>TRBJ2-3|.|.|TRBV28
CASTRATDTQYF
TGTGCCAGCACCAGGGCCACAGATACGCAGTATTTT
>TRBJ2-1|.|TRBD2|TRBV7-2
CASSLGRGLAGADEQFF
TGTGCCAGCAGCTTAGGAAGAGGTCTAGCGGGAGCTGATGAGCAGTTCTTC
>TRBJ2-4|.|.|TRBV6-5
CASRALGLAKNIQYF
TGTGCCAGCAGGGCCCTGGGGCTAGCCAAAAACATTCAGTACTTC
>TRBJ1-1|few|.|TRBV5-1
CASSLDPNTEAFF
TGCGCCAGCAGCTTGGACCCGAACACTGAAGCTTTCTTT
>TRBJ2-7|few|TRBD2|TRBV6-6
CASSYPVAAGAYEQYF
TGTGCCAGCAGTTACCCGGTGGCTGCGGGAGCTTACGAGCAGTACTTC
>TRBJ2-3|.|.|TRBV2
CASSATDTQYF
TGTGCCAGCAGCGCCACAGATACGCAGTATTTT
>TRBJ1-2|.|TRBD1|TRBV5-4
CASSLGTGHGYTF
TGTGCCAGCAGCCTTGGGACAGGCCATGGCTACACCTTC
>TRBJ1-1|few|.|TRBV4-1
CASSLSGMNTEAFF
TGCGCCAGCAGTCTCAGCGGAATGAACACTGAAGCTTTCTTT
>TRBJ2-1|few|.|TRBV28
CASQNRAPYNEQFF
TGTGCCAGTCAAAACAGGGCCCCCTACAATGAGCAGTTCTTC
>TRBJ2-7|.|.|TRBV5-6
CASSLGGRDYEQYF
TGTGCCAGCAGCTTGGGTGGCAGAGACTACGAGCAGTACTTC
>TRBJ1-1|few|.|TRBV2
CASSDVGPLGTEAFF
TGTGCCAGCAGTGACGTAGGACCTCTAGGCACTGAAGCTTTCTTT
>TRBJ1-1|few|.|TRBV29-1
CSVEPGDTEAFF
TGCAGCGTTGAACCGGGGGACACTGAAGCTTTCTTT
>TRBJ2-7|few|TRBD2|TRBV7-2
CASSFEAGEYEQYF
TGTGCCAGCAGCTTCGAAGCGGGGGAGTACGAGCAGTACTTC
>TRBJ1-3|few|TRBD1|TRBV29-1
CSVEDAGQAISGNTIYF
TGCAGCGTTGAAGACGCGGGACAGGCAATCTCTGGAAACACCATATATTTT
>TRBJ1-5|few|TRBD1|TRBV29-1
CSVKGQGSQPQHF
TGCAGCGTGAAAGGACAGGGTAGTCAGCCCCAGCATTTT
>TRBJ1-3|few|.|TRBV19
CASSPQDGAWNTIYF
TGTGCCAGTAGTCCCCAGGATGGCGCATGGAACACCATATATTTT
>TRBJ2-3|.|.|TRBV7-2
CASSRGADTQYF
TGTGCCAGCAGCCGCGGGGCGGATACGCAGTATTTT
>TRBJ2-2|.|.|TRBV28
CASSDRAGELFF
TGTGCCAGCAGTGATCGGGCCGGGGAGCTGTTTTTT
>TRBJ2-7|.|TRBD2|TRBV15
CATSRDVSGGYEQYF
TGTGCCACCAGCAGAGATGTTAGCGGGGGCTACGAGCAGTACTTC
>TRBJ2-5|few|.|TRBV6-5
CASRLPGTQETQYF
TGTGCCAGCAGACTCCCCGGGACCCAAGAGACCCAGTACTTC